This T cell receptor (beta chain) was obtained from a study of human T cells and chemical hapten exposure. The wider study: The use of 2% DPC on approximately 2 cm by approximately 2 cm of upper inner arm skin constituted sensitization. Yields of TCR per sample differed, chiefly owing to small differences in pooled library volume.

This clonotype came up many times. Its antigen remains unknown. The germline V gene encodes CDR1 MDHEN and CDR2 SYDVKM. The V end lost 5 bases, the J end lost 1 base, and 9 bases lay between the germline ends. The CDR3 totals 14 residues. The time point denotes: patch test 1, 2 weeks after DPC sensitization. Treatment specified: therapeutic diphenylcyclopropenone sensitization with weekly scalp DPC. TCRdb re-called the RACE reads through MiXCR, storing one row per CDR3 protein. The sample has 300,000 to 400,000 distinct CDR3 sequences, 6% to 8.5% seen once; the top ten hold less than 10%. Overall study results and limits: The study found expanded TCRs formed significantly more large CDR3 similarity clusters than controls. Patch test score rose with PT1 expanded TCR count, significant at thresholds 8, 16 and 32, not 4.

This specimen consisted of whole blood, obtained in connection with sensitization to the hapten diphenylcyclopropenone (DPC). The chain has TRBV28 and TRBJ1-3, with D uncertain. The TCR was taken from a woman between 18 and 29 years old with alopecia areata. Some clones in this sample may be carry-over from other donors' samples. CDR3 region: CASSPHGSGNTIYF. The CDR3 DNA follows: TGTGCCAGCAGTCCCCACGGGTCTGGAAACACCATATATTTT. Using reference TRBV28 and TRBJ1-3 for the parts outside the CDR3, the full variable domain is DVKVTQSSRYLVKRTGEKVFLECVQDMDHENMFWYRQDPGLGLRLIYFSYDVKMKEKGDIPEGYSVSREKKERFSLILESASTNQTSMYLCASSPHGSGNTIYFGEGSWLTVV.